The entry below describes one T cell receptor (beta chain). Its target is unknown. The entry originates in a study of beta chain features in type 1 diabetes. Study-wide findings and caveats: Significant though moderate, a shortening of TCRB CDR3s appeared in all four CD4+ subsets of Type 1 diabetes patients.

Losses at the gene ends were 10 bases for V and 3 bases for J; bases not matched to a gene: 6. Germline values: CDR1 SGHAT, CDR2 FQNNGV. CDR3 length: 13 amino acids. The authors reverse transcribed all of the isolated RNA, so sequencing captured expressed TCRB transcripts. The assay was immunoSEQ multiplex PCR, and TCRdb's table has in-frame clones only and misses some. The table has around 130,000 clones, roughly 15% seen once. This receptor was taken from a young man with type 1 diabetes. The specimen sequenced was central memory CD4+ T cells from blood. The chain is built from TRBV11-2 and TRBJ2-3; the match to TRBD1 covers 8 bases. DNA of the CDR3: TGTGCCAATAGTCAGGGGGCAACAGATACGCAGTATTTT. This translates into CANSQGATDTQYF.